This is a list of T cell receptor beta chains from one sample in a study of radiotherapy plus CTLA-4 blockade in lung cancer. The repertoire was sequenced with immunoSEQ multiplex PCR; TCRdb's copy has only in-frame clones and lacks some. Here the sample spans 30,000 to 40,000 clones, 85% being singletons. The sample consisted of peripheral blood, taken from a patient treated with radiotherapy plus ipilimumab. The receptors here all came from a human donor with non-small cell lung cancer who had stable disease on radiotherapy plus ipilimumab. Each CDR3 is given with its conserved first and last residue. Each record gives: CDR3 protein, clone size, V gene, J gene. Clone size is stated in some rows and not others, as once, few, many or a class when expanded.

CASSRSGFSGRRTSTDTQYF	.	TRBV7-6	TRBJ2-3
CASSPDGRAFDEQYF	few	TRBV9	TRBJ2-7
CASSQWSWAGVVYEQYF	.	TRBV14	TRBJ2-7
CASSFSGSVDEQFF	.	TRBV7-2	TRBJ2-1
CASSLPGGNQPQHF	.	TRBV7-9	TRBJ1-5
CASSDSRSPTDTQYF	.	TRBV6-5	TRBJ2-3
CSARQGAQEQYF	.	TRBV29-1	TRBJ2-7
CASSTTGLNTEAFF	.	TRBV7-9	TRBJ1-1
CASSPIPDTEAFF	.	TRBV5-1	TRBJ1-1
CASSYSPGGIYGYTF	.	TRBV6-5	TRBJ1-2
CASSLGPAYYEQYF	.	TRBV5-1	.
CASSPQKTGDGYTF	.	TRBV18	TRBJ1-2
CASSGTSVSGAQYF	.	TRBV9	TRBJ2-3
CASSQDLPGQGFYNEQFF	.	TRBV4-3	TRBJ2-1
CASSNQGLAGGNSYNEQFF	.	TRBV7-2	TRBJ2-1
CSVTGTGGIGTDTQYF	once	TRBV29-1	TRBJ2-3
CASSTGSSGSKTQYF	.	TRBV5-6	TRBJ2-5
CAISESPPGLAGGGRQYF	.	TRBV10-3	TRBJ2-7
CASTSEEGTGELFF	.	TRBV5-1	TRBJ2-2
CASRPLGGGGADTQYF	.	TRBV6-6	TRBJ2-3
CASSVRLGQNPQFF	.	TRBV19	TRBJ2-1
CAWSLGQGEAFF	.	TRBV30	TRBJ1-1
CASSRLDAHEQYF	.	TRBV7-2	TRBJ2-7
CAWVGPGGSGTQYF	.	TRBV30	TRBJ2-3
CAGSPNQGGETQYF	.	TRBV5-4	TRBJ2-5
CASSPGYEQYF	.	TRBV5-1	TRBJ2-7
CASSLDLNNEQFF	.	TRBV7-2	TRBJ2-1
CASSGSGSNNEQFF	.	TRBV10-2	TRBJ2-1
CASSVNTQGAQDEQYF	.	TRBV6-1	TRBJ2-7
CASSEASGSTDTQYF	.	TRBV6-4	TRBJ2-3
CAISEEGGSTEAFF	.	TRBV10-3	TRBJ1-1
CASSPPLPGQPTEAFF	.	TRBV7-9	TRBJ1-1
CASSQDYPAGVYQPQHF	.	TRBV4-3	TRBJ1-5
CASSIDLGRDEQYF	.	TRBV7-2	TRBJ2-7
CASSQVGMGAIGYTF	.	TRBV4-3	TRBJ1-2
CASSPFGVEGYNEQFF	.	TRBV5-6	TRBJ2-1
CASSESGSPGEQFF	.	TRBV6-1	TRBJ2-1
CASSPQLGPGELFF	.	TRBV4-3	TRBJ2-2
CASSMGHSTDTQYF	.	TRBV7-2	TRBJ2-3
CASSQDGQGHSGELFF	.	TRBV4-3	TRBJ2-2
CASSLYEGYEQYF	.	TRBV11-3	TRBJ2-7
CASKGTQQTYEQYF	.	TRBV28	TRBJ2-7
CASSHHPGLNEQYF	.	TRBV5-8	.
CASSLDQMNTEAFF	.	TRBV5-4	TRBJ1-1
CASRWGSGGSETQYF	once	TRBV5-1	TRBJ2-5
CASRDRQPLGAFF	.	TRBV6-1	TRBJ1-1
CASSSSRGSYNEQFF	.	TRBV19	TRBJ2-1